The T cell receptor (beta chain) described here comes from a study of T cells in Graves' hyperthyroidism and ophthalmopathy (dated by TCRdb to the late 2010s). A note on the overall study: Peripheral blood samples were taken at the time of initial diagnosis, prior to any treatment. To identify TCR V-J signatures that set the groups apart, the researchers used a discovery cohort of 90 to 100 patients, made up of 40 to 45 with Graves' ophthalmopathy and about 60 with stable Graves' hyperthyroidism. Prospective prediction of ophthalmopathy was tested in an independent validation cohort of some 20 hyperthyroidism patients and around 16 patients who later progressed to ophthalmopathy. The approximately 90 discovery patients were randomly split 7:3 into training and test sets. The study also compared thyroid tissue and blood T-cell repertoires from 6 or 7 Graves' hyperthyroidism patients. Following sampling, methimazole starting at 30 mg daily was given to hyperthyroidism patients, and high-dose intravenous methylprednisolone was given to ophthalmopathy patients. The paper reports TCR Vbeta CDR3 sequencing of fewer than 150 peripheral blood samples: around 45 ophthalmopathy, roughly 80 hyperthyroidism and approximately 17 progressor patients.

Ophthalmopathy patients had moderately to severely active disease, Clinical Activity Score of at least 3, NOSPECS grade of at least 4, and duration under 3 months. The study excluded patients with uncontrolled infections, other autoimmune diseases, pregnancy or lactation. Diagnoses were established on the basis of clinical symptoms, serum thyroxine and TRAb, thyroid ultrasound, and orbital computed tomography. Ficoll-Paque density gradient centrifugation was used to isolate PBMCs from about 10 ml of fresh peripheral blood. Total RNA was extracted using Trizol reagent, and RNA quality was assessed on an Agilent 2100 Bioanalyzer. This clonotype has just a few counts. Its antigen remains unidentified. No clone much larger than this one lies a single base away; base qualities are absent. Points the paper makes about the study in general: Blood samples also contained most of the expanded thyroid clonotypes (frequency above 0.001), which suggests that blood repertoires may reflect thyroid immune responses. No statistical method was used to fix the sample size in advance, and group allocation was not hidden from the investigators. A 13 V-J signature model separated ophthalmopathy from stable hyperthyroidism, with just over 85% sensitivity and 81.08% specificity in cross-validation and 80%/75% in testing. In validation, the model predicted progression to ophthalmopathy a median of approximately 6.3 months before onset, with around 70% sensitivity and roughly 79% specificity.

The germline V gene (reference sequence) sets CDR1 to SEHNR and CDR2 to FQNEAQ. V sheds 5 bases and J sheds 5 bases, leaving 15 bases between their ends. The CDR3 starts with the cysteine, ends with the phenylalanine, and has 14 residues. Only CDR3 DNA is held: 42 bases, read in frame from base 1. The TCR beta CDR3 regions were amplified from the RNA transcripts. A first-round RT-PCR of the TCR CDR3 used the HTBI primer set with the Qiagen OneStep RT-PCR kit. A second multiplex PCR round built the libraries, followed by size selection and purification. The libraries were sequenced on an Illumina HiSeq2000 using paired-end 100 bp reads. The paper's data handling went like this. SOAPnuke was used to process the raw data, with reads discarded if the reads contained adapters or uncalled bases, had a mean Phred below 15, or lacked an exact constant-primer or identifier match. COPE v1.2.5 was used to merge the high-quality paired reads, and each unique nucleotide sequence was defined as a clonotype. Clonotypes were aligned to IMGT TRBV, TRBD and TRBJ reference segments using MiTCR v1.1. Only V-J combinations with frequency above 0.0001, covering about 99% of repertoires, were analysed. A TCS score was defined as the ratio of F50 (clonal expansion) to E x V (chaos), with BLOSUM62-based TCRdist applied between CDR3 peptides within each V-J. Welch's t-statistics and random forest reduced 500 to 550 V-J features to 13, which were used in a naive Bayes classifier (R e1071). Through fastp at Q25 and MiXCR, TCRdb rebuilt clones from the public reads, retaining in-frame beta chains. Rows matching on CDR3 protein sequence are summarized as one entry with the most common DNA and genes. The V and J calls were determined by TCRdb, not by the authors. Present in this sample are some 530,000 distinct CDR3 sequences, approximately 23% of which were seen just once. The ten largest clones represent about 53% of the sample.

The rearranged segments are TRBV7-9 and TRBJ1-1; TRBD1 is possibly the D segment (5 matching bases). The sequencing input was blood. This clonotype was obtained from a woman in her sixties or seventies with Graves' ophthalmopathy. The CDR3 has the sequence CASSAAIGGTEAFF. The DNA sequence reads TGTGCCAGCAGCGCAGCGATTGGGGGAACTGAAGCTTTCTTT.